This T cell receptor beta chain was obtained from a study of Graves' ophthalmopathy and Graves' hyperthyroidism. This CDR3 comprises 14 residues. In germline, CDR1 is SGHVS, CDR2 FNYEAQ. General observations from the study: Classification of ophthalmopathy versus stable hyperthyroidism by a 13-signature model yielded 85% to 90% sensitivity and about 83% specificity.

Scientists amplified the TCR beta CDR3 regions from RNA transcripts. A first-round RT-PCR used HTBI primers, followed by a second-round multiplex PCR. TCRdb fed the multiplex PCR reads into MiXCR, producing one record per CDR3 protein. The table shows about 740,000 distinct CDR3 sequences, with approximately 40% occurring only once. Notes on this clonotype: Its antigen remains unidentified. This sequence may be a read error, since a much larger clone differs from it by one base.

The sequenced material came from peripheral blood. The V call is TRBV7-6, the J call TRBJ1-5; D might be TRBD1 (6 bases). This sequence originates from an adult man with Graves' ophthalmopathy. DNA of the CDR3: TGTGCCAGCAGCTTAATACAGGGTGGCCAGCGCCAGCATTTT. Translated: CASSLIQGGQRQHF.